The 4 T cell receptor beta chains presented below share a single source sample, sequenced in a study of T-cell memory formation after mild COVID-19. TCRdb re-called the 5' RACE reads with MiXCR, one entry per CDR3 protein. The table shows over 300,000 distinct CDR3 sequences, with approximately 22% occurring only once. Input material: PBMCs or a T cell subset sorted from them (not recorded which). The receptors originated from a man between 18 and 29 years old who had mild COVID-19 (a few samples of this study predate the infection). Cell type and time point are not known.

This clonotype appeared many times. The chain combines TRBV27 with TRBJ2-3, with TRBD2 as a possible D gene (6 bases). V shed 10 bases and J shed 2 bases, with 13 bases lying between them. CDR3 size: 13 residues. CDR1 and CDR2 from the germline V gene are MNHEY and SMNVEV (reference sequence). This CDR3 is CATAGRNTDTQYF. In nucleotides, the CDR3 is TGTGCCACCGCGGGGAGAAACACAGATACGCAGTATTTT.

The V and J genes are TRBV16 and TRBJ2-7; D tentatively fits TRBD1 or TRBD2 (6 bases each). The CDR3 sequence is 13 residues long. CDR1 and CDR2 from the germline V gene are KGHSY and FQNENV. V was clipped by 4 bases and J by 5 bases, with 12 bases between them. The CDR3, as DNA: TGTGCCAGCAGCCCCGGGGGCGGAAACGAGCAGTACTTC. This translates into CASSPGGGNEQYF. Full variable domain (outside the CDR3, taken from reference TRBV16 and TRBJ2-7): GEEVAQTPKHLVRGEGQKAKLYCAPIKGHSYVFWYQQVLKNEFKFLISFQNENVFDETGMPKERFSAKCLPNSPCSLEIQATKLEDSAVYFCASSPGGGNEQYFGPGTRLTVT.

This clonotype showed up just a few times. The chain has TRBV3-1 and TRBJ1-1; D gene uncertain. Germline V CDR1 and CDR2: LGHDT, YNNKEL (reference sequence). There are 13 residues in the CDR3. The V gene lost 1 base and the J gene lost 3 bases, with 6 bases spanning the gap. CDR3 DNA sequence: TGTGCCAGCAGCCAAGTTTCTTACACTGAAGCTTTCTTT. Translated: CASSQVSYTEAFF.

This clonotype appeared a few times. The gene calls are TRBV12-3 or TRBV12-4 and TRBJ1-3; 7 nucleotides agree with TRBD1. The CDR3 is made up of 18 amino acids. V lost 2 bases to trimming and J lost 2 bases; unmatched junction nucleotides: 12. Here the CDR3 reads CASSLKQGGAWTGNTIYF. CDR3 DNA sequence: TGTGCCAGCAGTTTAAAGCAAGGGGGCGCCTGGACTGGAAACACCATATATTTT.